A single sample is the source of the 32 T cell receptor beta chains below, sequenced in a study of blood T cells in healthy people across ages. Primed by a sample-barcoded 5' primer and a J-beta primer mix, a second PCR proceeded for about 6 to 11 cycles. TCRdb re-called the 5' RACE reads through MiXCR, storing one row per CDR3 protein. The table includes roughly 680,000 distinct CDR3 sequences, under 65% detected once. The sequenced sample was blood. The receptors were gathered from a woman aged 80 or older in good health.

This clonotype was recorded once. The CDR3 here is CSASSVQLGRGDEQYF. CDR3 nucleotide sequence: TGCAGTGCTAGTAGTGTCCAACTAGGAAGAGGGGATGAGCAGTACTTC. This chain connects TRBV20-1 to TRBJ2-5; D may correspond to TRBD1 or TRBD2 (5 bases each). This CDR3 contains 16 residues. The germline gives CDR1 DFQATT, CDR2 SNEGSKA (reference sequence). The V and J ends lost 3 bases and 11 bases respectively, with 28 bases between them.

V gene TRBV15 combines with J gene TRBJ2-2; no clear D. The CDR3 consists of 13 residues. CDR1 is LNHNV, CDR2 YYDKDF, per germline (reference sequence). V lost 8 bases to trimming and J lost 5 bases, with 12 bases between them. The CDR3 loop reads CATALFRTGELFF. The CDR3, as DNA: TGTGCCACCGCCTTATTCAGGACCGGGGAGCTGTTTTTT.

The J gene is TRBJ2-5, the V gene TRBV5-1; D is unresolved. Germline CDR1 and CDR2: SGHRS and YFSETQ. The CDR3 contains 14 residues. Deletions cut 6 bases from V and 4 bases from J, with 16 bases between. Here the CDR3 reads CASTSGTSRETQYF. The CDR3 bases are TGCGCCAGCACATCAGGCACCAGTCGAGAGACCCAGTACTTC.

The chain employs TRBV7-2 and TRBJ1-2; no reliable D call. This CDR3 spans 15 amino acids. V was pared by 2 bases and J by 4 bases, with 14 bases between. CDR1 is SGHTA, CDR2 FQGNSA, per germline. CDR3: CASSLTRAEFYGYTF. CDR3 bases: TGTGCCAGCAGCTTAACTCGGGCAGAATTCTATGGCTACACCTTC.

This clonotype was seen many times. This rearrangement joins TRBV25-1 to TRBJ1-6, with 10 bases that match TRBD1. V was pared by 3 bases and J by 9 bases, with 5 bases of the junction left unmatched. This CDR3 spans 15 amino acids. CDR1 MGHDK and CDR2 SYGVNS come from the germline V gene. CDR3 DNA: TGTGCCAGCAGTGATCCGGGACAGGGGTCTTCACCCCTCCACTTT. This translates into CASSDPGQGSSPLHF.

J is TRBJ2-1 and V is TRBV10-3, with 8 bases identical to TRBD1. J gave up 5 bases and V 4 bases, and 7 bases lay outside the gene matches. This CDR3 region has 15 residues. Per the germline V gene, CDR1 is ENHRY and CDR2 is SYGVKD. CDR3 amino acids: CAISGLTGGHNEQFF. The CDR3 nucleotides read TGTGCCATCAGTGGGCTAACAGGGGGTCACAATGAGCAGTTCTTC.

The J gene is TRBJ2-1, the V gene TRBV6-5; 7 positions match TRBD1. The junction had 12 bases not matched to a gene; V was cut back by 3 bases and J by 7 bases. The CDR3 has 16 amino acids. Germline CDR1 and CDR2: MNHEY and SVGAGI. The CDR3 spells CASSYLRGKGANEQFF. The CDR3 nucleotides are TGTGCCAGCAGTTATTTAAGGGGGAAGGGGGCAAATGAGCAGTTCTTC.

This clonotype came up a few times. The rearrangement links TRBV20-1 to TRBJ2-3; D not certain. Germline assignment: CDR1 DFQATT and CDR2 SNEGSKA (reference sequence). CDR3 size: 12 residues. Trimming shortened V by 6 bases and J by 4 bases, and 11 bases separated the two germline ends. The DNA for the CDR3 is TGCAGTGCGCCCTCGCAGTCAGATACGCAGTATTTT. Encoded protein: CSAPSQSDTQYF.

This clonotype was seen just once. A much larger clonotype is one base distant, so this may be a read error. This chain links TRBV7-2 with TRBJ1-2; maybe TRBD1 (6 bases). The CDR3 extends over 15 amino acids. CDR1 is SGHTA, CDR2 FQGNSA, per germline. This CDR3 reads CVSSTTRQALHGYTF. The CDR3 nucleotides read TGTGTCAGCAGCACGACTCGACAGGCCTTACATGGCTACACCTTC. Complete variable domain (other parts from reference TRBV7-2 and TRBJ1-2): GAGVSQSPSNKVTEKGKDVELRCDPISGHTALYWYRQSLGQGLEFLIYFQGNSAPDKSGLPSDRFSAERTGGSVSTLTIQRTQQEDSAVYLCVSSTTRQALHGYTFGSGTRLTVV.

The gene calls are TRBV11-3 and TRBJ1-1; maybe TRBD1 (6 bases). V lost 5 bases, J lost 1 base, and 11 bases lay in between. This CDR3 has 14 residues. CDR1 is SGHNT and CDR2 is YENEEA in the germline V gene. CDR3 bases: TGTGCCAGCAGCACGAGGGGGGCGAACACTGAAGCTTTCTTT. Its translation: CASSTRGANTEAFF.

As DNA, the CDR3 is TGCGCCAGCAGCGATATCCCGGGACAGGGGGCAGGCGAGCAGTACTTC. Protein: CASSDIPGQGAGEQYF. V gene TRBV5-1 combines with J gene TRBJ2-7, with TRBD1 matching 12 bases. J was trimmed by 6 bases and V by 4 bases; bases with no gene match: 11. Germline V lookup: CDR1 SGHRS, CDR2 YFSETQ. This CDR3 has 16 residues. The variable domain in full, completed from reference TRBV5-1 and TRBJ2-7, reads KAGVTQTPRYLIKTRGQQVTLSCSPISGHRSVSWYQQTPGQGLQFLFEYFSETQRNKGNFPGRFSGRQFSNSRSEMNVSTLELGDSALYLCASSDIPGQGAGEQYFGPGTRLTVT.

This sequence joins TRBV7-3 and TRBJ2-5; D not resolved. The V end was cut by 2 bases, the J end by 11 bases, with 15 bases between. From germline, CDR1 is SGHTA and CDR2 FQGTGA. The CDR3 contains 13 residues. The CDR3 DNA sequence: TGTGCCAGCAGCTTATACGCCGGTATAGAGCAGTACTTC. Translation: CASSLYAGIEQYF.

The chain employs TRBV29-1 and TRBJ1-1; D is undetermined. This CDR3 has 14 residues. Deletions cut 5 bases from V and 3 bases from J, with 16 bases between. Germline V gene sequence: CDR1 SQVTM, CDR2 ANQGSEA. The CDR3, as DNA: TGCAGCGTTTTTCGAGGGAATGGGGACACTGAAGCTTTCTTT. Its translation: CSVFRGNGDTEAFF.

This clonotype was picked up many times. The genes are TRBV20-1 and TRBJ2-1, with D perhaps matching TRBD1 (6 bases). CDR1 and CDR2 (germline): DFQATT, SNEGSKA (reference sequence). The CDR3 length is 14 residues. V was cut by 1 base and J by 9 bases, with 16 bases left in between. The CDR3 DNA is TGCAGTGCTAGAGTGCAGGGGCGGGTTTTTGAGCAGTTCTTC. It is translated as CSARVQGRVFEQFF.

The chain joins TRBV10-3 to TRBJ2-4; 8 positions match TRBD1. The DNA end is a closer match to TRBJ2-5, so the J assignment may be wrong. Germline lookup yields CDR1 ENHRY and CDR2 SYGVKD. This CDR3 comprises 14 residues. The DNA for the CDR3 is TGTGCCACCTTGGACAGGGAGTCACAAGAGACCCAGTACTTC. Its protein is CATLDRESQETQYF.

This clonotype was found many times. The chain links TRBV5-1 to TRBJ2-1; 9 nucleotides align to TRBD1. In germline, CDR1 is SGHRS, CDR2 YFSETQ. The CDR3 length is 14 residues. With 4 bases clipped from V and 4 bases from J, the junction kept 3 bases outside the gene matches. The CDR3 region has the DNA TGCGCCAGCAGCCCACAGGGGGCTTACAATGAGCAGTTCTTC. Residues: CASSPQGAYNEQFF.

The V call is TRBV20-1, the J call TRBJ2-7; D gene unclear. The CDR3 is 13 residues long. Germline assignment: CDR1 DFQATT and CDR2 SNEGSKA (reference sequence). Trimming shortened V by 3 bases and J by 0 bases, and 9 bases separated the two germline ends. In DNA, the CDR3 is TGCAGTGCTAGGCCAATCCTCTCCTACGAGCAGTACTTC. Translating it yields CSARPILSYEQYF.

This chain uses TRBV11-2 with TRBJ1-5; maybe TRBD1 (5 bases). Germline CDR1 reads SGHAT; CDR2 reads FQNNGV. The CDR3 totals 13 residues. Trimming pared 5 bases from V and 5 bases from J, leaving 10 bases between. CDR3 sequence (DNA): TGTGCCAGCAGCGGGACCGACGATCAGCCCCAGCATTTT. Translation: CASSGTDDQPQHF.

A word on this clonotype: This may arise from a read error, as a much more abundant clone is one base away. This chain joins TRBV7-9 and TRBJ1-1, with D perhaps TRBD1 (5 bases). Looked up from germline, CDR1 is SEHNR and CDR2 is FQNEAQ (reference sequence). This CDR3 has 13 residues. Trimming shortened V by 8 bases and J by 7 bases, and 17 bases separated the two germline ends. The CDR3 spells CASHSRGHREAFF. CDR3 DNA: TGTGCCAGCCATAGTAGGGGCCACCGTGAAGCTTTCTTT.

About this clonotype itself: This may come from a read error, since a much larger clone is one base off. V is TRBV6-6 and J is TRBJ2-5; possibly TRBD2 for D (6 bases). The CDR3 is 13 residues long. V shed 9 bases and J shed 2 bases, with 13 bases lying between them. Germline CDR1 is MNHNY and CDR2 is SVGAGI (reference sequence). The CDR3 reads CASTGGRQETQYF. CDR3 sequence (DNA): TGTGCCAGTACCGGGGGTCGACAAGAGACCCAGTACTTC.

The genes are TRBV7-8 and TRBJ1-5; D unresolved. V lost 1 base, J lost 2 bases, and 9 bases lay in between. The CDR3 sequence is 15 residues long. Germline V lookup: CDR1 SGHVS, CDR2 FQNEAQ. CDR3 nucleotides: TGTGCCAGCAGCTTAGGGCGGACGGGCAATCAGCCCCAGCATTTT. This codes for CASSLGRTGNQPQHF.

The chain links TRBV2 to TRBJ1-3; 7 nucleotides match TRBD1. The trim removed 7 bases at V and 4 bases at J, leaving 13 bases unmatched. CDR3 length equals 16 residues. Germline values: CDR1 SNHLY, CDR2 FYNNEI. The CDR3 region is CASNRGGLTYGNTIYF. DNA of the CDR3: TGTGCCAGCAACCGAGGGGGCCTGACCTACGGAAACACCATATATTTT.

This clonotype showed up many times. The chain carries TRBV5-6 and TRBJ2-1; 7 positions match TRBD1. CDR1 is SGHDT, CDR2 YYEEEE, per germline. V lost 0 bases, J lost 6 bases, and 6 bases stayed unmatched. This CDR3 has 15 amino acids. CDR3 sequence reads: CASSLGQGGANEQFF. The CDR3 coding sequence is TGTGCCAGCAGCTTGGGACAGGGTGGTGCCAATGAGCAGTTCTTC.

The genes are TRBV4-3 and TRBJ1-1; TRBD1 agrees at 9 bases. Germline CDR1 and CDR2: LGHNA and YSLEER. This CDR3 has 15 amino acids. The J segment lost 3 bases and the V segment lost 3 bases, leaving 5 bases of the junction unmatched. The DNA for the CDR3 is TGCGCCAGCAGCCAGGGGACAGGGTCCGACACTGAAGCTTTCTTT. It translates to CASSQGTGSDTEAFF.

The CDR3 region has the DNA TGCAGTGCTAGAGGGGGGCGAAGTGAAAAACTGTTTTTT. Amino acid sequence: CSARGGRSEKLFF. The chain uses TRBV20-1 and TRBJ1-4, with D possibly TRBD1 on 6 matching bases. Germline CDR1 reads DFQATT; CDR2 reads SNEGSKA (reference sequence). Trimming cost V 1 base and J 7 bases, with 10 bases left between them. The CDR3 sequence is 13 residues long.

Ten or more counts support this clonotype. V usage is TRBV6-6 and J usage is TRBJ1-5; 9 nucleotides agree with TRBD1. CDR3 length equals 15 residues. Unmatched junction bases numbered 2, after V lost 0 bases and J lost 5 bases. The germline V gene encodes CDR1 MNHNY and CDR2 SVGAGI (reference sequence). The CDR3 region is CASSYSTGGDQPQHF. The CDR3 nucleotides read TGTGCCAGCAGTTACTCGACAGGGGGAGATCAGCCCCAGCATTTT.

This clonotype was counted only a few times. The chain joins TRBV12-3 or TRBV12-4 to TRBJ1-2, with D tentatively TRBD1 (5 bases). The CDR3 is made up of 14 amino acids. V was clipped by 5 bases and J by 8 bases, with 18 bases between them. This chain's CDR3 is CASSPLGTSEGYTF. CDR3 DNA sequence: TGTGCCAGCAGTCCATTAGGGACCTCAGAGGGCTACACCTTC.

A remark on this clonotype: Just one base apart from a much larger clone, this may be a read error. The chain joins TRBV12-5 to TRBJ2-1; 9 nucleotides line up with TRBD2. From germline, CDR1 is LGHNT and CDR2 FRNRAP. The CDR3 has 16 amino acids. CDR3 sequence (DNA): TGTGCTAGTGGTTCCAGGGGTAGCGGGGGTTACAATGGGCAGTTCTTC. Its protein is CASGSRGSGGYNGQFF.

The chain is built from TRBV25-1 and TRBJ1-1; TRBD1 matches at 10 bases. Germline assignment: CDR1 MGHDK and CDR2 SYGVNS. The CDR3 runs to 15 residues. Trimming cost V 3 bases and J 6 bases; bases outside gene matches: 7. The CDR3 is CASSDGTGVKAEAFF. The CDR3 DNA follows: TGTGCCAGCAGTGACGGGACAGGGGTAAAGGCTGAAGCTTTCTTT.

The CDR3 loop reads CASRLIAGGRKQFF. The CDR3 DNA sequence: TGTGCCAGCAGGTTGATAGCGGGGGGCCGAAAGCAGTTCTTC. The chain couples TRBV27 to TRBJ2-1; 10 nucleotides align to TRBD2. V shed 6 bases and J 11 bases; nucleotides not matched to a gene: 10. There are 14 residues in the CDR3. CDR1 and CDR2 from the germline V gene are MNHEY and SMNVEV (reference sequence).

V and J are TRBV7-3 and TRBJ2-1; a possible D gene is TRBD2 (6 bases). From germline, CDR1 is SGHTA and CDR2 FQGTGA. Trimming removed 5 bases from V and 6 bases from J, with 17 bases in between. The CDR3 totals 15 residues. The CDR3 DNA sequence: TGTGCCAGCAGCCCCGGGACTCTTCGTGCCAATGAGCAGTTCTTC. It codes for CASSPGTLRANEQFF.

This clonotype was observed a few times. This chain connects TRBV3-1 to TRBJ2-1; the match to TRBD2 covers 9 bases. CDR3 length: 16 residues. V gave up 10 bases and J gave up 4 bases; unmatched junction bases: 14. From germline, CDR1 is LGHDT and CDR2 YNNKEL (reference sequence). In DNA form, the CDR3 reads TGTGCCACCTCCAGAGGGCTAGCGGGATTATACAATGAGCAGTTCTTC. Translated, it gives CATSRGLAGLYNEQFF.